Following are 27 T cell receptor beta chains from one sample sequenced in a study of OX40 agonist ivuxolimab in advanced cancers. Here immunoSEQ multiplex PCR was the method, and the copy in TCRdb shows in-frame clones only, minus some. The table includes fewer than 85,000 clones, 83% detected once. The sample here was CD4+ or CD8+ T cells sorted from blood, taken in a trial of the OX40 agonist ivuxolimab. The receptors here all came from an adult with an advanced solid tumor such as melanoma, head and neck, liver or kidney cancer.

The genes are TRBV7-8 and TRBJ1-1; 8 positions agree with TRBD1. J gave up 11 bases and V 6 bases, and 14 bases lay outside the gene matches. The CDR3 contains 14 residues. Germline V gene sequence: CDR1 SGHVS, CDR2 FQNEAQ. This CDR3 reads CASRQTGAQSWAFF. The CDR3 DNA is TGTGCCAGCAGACAGACAGGGGCCCAAAGTTGGGCTTTCTTT.

The CDR3 reads CASLASANTGELFF. DNA of the CDR3: TGTGCCAGCTTAGCTTCCGCGAACACCGGGGAGCTGTTTTTT. This chain joins TRBV2 and TRBJ2-2; D is undetermined. Trimming stripped 8 bases from V and 0 bases from J, with 10 bases between. This CDR3 has 14 residues. Germline V gene sequence: CDR1 SNHLY, CDR2 FYNNEI.

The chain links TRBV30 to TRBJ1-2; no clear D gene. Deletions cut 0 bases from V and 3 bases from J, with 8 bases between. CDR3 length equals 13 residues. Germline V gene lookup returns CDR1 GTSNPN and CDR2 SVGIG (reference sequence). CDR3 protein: CAWSVEAHYGYTF. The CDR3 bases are TGTGCCTGGAGTGTAGAGGCGCACTATGGCTACACCTTC.

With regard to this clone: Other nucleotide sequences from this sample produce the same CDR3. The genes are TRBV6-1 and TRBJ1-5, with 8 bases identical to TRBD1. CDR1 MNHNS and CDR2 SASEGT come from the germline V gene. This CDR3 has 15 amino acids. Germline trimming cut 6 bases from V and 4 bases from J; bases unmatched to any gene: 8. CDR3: CASSVQGAGNQPQHF. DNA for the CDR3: TGTGCCAGCAGCGTGCAGGGGGCGGGTAATCAGCCCCAGCATTTT.

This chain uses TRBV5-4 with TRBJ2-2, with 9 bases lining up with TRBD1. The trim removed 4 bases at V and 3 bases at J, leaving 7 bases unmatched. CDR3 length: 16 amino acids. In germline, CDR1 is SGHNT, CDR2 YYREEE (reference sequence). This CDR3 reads CASSPGDRAYTGELFF. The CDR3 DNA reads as TGTGCCAGCAGCCCGGGGGACAGGGCTTACACCGGGGAGCTGTTTTTT.

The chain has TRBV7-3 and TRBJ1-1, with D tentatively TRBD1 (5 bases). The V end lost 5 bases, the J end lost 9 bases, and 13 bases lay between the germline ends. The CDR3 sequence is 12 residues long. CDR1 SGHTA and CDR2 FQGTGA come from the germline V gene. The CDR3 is CASSPTGGQAFF. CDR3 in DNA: TGTGCCAGCAGCCCAACGGGGGGACAAGCTTTCTTT. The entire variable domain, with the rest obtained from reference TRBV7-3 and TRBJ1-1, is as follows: GAGVSQTPSNKVTEKGKYVELRCDPISGHTALYWYRQSLGQGPEFLIYFQGTGAADDSGLPNDRFFAVRPEGSVSTLKIQRTERGDSAVYLCASSPTGGQAFFGQGTRLTVV.

The CDR3: CASRGGQGNTEAFF. For the CDR3, the DNA is TGTGCCAGCAGGGGGGGACAGGGTAACACTGAAGCTTTCTTT. This chain connects TRBV2 to TRBJ1-1; 9 bases agree with TRBD1. The CDR3 contains 14 residues. Losses at the gene ends were 6 bases for V and 2 bases for J; bases not matched to a gene: 4. Germline assignment: CDR1 SNHLY and CDR2 FYNNEI.

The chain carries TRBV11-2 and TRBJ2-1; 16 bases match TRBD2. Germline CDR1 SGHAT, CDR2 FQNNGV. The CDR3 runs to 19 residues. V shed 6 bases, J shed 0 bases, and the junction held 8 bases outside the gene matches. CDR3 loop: CASSRSGLAGGSSYNEQFF. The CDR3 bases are TGTGCCAGCAGTCGTTCGGGACTAGCGGGGGGGAGCTCCTACAATGAGCAGTTCTTC.

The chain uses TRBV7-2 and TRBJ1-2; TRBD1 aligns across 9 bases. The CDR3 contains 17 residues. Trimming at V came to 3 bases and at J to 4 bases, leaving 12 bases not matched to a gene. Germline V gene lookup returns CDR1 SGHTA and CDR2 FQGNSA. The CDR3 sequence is CASSFQTPGQGGYGYTF. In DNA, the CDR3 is TGTGCCAGCAGCTTCCAAACGCCGGGACAGGGAGGCTATGGCTACACCTTC.

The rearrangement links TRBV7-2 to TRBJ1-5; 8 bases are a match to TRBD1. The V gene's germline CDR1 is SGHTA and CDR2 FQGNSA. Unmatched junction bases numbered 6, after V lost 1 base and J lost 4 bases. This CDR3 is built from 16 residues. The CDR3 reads CASSLGGTGTNQPQHF. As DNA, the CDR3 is TGTGCCAGCAGCTTAGGTGGGACAGGTACAAATCAGCCCCAGCATTTT.

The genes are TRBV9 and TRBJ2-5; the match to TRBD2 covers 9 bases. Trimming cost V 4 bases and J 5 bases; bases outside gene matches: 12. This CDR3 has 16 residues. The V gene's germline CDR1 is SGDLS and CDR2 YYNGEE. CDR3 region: CASSPSGTPRFETQYF. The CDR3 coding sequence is TGTGCCAGCAGCCCTAGCGGGACACCTCGTTTCGAGACCCAGTACTTC.

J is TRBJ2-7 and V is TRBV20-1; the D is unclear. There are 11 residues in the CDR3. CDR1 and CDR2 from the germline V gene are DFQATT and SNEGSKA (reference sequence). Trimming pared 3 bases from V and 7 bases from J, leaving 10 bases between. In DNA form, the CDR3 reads TGCAGTGCTAGCCTCCGTAGGGAGCAGTACTTC. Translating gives CSASLRREQYF.

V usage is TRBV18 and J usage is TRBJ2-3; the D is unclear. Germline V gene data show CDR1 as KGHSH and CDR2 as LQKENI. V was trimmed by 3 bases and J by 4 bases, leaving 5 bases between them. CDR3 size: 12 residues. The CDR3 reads CASSPRADTQYF. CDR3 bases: TGTGCCAGCTCACCCCGGGCAGATACGCAGTATTTT.

DNA for the CDR3: TGTGCCAGCAGCTTCGGCAGGGGCTTTAACAATGAGCAGTTCTTC. This codes for CASSFGRGFNNEQFF. This rearrangement joins TRBV7-2 to TRBJ2-1, with D perhaps matching TRBD1 (6 bases). CDR1 is SGHTA and CDR2 is FQGNSA in the germline V gene. Deletions cut 3 bases from V and 5 bases from J, with 14 bases between. The CDR3 totals 15 residues.

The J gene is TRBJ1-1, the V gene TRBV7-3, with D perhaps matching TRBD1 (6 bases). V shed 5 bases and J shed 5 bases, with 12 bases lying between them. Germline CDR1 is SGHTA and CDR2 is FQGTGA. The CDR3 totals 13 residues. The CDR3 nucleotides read TGTGCCAGCAGCAAGGACAGCCAGACTGAAGCTTTCTTT. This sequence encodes CASSKDSQTEAFF. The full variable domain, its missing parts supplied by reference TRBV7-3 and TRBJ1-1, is GAGVSQTPSNKVTEKGKYVELRCDPISGHTALYWYRQSLGQGPEFLIYFQGTGAADDSGLPNDRFFAVRPEGSVSTLKIQRTERGDSAVYLCASSKDSQTEAFFGQGTRLTVV.

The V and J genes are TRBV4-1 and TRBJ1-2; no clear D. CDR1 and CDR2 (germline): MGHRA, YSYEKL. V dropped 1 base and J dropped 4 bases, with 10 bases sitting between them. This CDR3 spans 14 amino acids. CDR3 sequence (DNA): TGCGCCAGCAGCCAAGTTACCCAGAGCTATGGCTACACCTTC. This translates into CASSQVTQSYGYTF.

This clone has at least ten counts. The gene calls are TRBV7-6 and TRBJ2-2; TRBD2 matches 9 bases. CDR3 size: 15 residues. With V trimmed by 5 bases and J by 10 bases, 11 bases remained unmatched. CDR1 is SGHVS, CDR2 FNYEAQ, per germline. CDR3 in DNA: TGTGCCAGCAGCCCCGTTTTGCGGGGGGGCGCGGAGCTGTTTTTT. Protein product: CASSPVLRGGAELFF. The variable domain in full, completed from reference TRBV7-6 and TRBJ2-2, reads GAGVSQSPRYKVTKRGQDVALRCDPISGHVSLYWYRQALGQGPEFLTYFNYEAQQDKSGLPNDRFSAERPEGSISTLTIQRTEQRDSAMYRCASSPVLRGGAELFFGEGSRLTVL.

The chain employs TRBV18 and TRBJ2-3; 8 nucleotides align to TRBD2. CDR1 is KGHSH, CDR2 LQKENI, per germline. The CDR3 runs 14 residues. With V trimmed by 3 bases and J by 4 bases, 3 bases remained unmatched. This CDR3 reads CASSPRAGADTQYF. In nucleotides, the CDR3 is TGTGCCAGCTCACCCAGAGCGGGGGCAGATACGCAGTATTTT.

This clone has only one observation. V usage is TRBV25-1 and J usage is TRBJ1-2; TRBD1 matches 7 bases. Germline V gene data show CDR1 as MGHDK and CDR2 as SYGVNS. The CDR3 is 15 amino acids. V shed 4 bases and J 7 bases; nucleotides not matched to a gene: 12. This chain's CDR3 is CASSGPGQRKSGYTF. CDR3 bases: TGTGCCAGCAGTGGCCCGGGACAGCGTAAGAGTGGCTACACCTTC.

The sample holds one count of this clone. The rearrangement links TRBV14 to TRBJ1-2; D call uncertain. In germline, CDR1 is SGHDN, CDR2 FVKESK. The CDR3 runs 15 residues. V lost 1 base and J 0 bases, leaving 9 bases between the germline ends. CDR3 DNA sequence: TGTGCCAGCAGCCAAGCGCGCGGGTCTAACTATGGCTACACCTTC. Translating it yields CASSQARGSNYGYTF.

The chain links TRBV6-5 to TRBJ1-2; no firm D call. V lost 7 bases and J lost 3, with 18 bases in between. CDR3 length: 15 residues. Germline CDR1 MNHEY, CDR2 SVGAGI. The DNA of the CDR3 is TGTGCCAGCAATTCGATAAGCGAGGAATACTATGGCTACACCTTC. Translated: CASNSISEEYYGYTF.

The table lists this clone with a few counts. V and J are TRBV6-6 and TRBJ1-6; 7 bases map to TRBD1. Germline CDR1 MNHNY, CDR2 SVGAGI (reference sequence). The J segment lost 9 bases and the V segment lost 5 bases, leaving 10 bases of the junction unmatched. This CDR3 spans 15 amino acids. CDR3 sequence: CASSQYQGGFSPLHF. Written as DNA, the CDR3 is TGTGCCAGCAGTCAATATCAGGGGGGGTTTTCACCCCTCCACTTT.

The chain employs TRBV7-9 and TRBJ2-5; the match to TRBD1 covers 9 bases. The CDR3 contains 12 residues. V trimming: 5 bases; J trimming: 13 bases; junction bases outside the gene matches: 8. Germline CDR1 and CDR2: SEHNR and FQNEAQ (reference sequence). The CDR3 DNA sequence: TGTGCCAGCAGCCTAACCCTGGGACAGGGGTACTTC. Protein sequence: CASSLTLGQGYF. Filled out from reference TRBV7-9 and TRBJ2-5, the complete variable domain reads DTGVSQNPRHKITKRGQNVTFRCDPISEHNRLYWYRQTLGQGPEFLTYFQNEAQLEKSRLLSDRFSAERPKGSFSTLEIQRTEQGDSAMYLCASSLTLGQGYFGPGTRLLVL.

In DNA, the CDR3 is TGTGCCAGCAGTTGGGACAGGGGCGGTGGCTACACCTTC. This translates into CASSWDRGGGYTF. This chain uses TRBV27 with TRBJ1-2, with TRBD1 identical over 10 bases. The junction had 3 bases not matched to a gene; V was cut back by 4 bases and J by 7 bases. CDR1 is MNHEY, CDR2 SMNVEV, per germline (reference sequence). CDR3 length equals 13 residues.

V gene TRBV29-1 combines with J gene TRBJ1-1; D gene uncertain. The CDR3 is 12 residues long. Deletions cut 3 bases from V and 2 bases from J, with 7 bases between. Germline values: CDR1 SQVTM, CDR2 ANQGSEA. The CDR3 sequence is CSVDRYNTEAFF. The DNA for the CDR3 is TGCAGCGTTGACAGGTACAACACTGAAGCTTTCTTT.

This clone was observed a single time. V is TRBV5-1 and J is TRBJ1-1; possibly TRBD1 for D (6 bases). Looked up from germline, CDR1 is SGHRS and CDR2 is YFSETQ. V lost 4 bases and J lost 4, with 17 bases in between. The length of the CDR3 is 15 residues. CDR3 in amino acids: CASSRSGGEVTEAFF. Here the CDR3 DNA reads TGCGCCAGCAGCAGATCTGGGGGCGAAGTCACTGAAGCTTTCTTT.

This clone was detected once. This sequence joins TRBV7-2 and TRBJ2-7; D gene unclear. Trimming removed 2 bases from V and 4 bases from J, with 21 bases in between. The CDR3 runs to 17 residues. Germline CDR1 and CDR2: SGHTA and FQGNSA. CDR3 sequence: CASSLTPGIRTWYEQYF. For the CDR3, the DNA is TGTGCCAGCAGCTTAACCCCAGGAATTCGGACCTGGTACGAGCAGTACTTC.